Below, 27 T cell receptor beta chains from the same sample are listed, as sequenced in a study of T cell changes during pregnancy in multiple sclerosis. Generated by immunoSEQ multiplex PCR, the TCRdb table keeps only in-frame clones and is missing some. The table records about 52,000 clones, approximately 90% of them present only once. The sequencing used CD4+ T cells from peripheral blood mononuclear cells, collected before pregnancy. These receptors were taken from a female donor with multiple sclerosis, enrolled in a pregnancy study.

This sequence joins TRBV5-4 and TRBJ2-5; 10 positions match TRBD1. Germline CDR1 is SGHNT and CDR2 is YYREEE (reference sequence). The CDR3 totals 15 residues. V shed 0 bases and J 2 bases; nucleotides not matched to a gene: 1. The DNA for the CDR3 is TGTGCCAGCAGCTTGGGGGACAGGGGACAAGAGACCCAGTACTTC. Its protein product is CASSLGDRGQETQYF.

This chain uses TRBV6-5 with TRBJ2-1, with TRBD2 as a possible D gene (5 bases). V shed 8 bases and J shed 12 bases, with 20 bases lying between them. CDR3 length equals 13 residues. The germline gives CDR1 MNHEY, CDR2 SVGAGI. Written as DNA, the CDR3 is TGTGCCAGCCGACAAGACCCGGGGTACGGGCAGTTCTTC. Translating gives CASRQDPGYGQFF.

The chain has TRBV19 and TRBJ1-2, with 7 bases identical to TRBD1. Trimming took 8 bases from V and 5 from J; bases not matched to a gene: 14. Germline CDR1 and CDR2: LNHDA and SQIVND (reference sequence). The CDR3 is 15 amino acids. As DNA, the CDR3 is TGTGCCAGTGGACAGGCGATGGGCCTAAGTTATGGCTACACCTTC. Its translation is CASGQAMGLSYGYTF.

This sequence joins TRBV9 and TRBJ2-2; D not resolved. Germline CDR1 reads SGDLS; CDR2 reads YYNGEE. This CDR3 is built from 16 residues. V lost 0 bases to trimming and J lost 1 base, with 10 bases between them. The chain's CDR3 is CASSVVSRLNTGELFF. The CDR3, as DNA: TGTGCCAGCAGCGTAGTCTCGCGGCTGAACACCGGGGAGCTGTTTTTT.

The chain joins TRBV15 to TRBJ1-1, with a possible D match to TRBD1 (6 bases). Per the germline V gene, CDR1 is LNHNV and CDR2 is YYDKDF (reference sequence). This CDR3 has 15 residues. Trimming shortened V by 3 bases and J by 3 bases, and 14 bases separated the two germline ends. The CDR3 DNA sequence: TGTGCCACCAGCAGGGGGGCAGGGCGGGACACTGAAGCTTTCTTT. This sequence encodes CATSRGAGRDTEAFF.

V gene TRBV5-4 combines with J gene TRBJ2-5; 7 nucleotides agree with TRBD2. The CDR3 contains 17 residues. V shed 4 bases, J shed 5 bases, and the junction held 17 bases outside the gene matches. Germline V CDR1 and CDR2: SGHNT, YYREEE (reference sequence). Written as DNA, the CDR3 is TGTGCCAGCAGCCCTATCAGTTCGGTGGGGGGGATGGAGACCCAGTACTTC. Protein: CASSPISSVGGMETQYF.

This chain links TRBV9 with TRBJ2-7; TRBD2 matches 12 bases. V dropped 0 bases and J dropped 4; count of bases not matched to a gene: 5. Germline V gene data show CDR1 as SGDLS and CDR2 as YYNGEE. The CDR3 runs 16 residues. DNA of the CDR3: TGTGCCAGCAGCGTAGGTGAGGGACTAGCGGGTTACGAGCAGTACTTC. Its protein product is CASSVGEGLAGYEQYF.

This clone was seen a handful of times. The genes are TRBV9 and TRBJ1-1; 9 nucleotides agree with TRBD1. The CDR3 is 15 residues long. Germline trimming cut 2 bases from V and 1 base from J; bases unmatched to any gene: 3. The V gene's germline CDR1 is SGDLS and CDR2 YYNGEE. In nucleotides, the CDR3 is TGTGCCAGCAGCGTGGTGGGACAGGGGAACACTGAAGCTTTCTTT. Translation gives CASSVVGQGNTEAFF.

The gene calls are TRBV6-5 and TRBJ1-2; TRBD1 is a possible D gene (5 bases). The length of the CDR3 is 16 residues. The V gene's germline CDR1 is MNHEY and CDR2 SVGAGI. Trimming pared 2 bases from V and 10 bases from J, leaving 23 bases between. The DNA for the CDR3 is TGTGCCAGCAGTTACGCGGGGACGTGGGGGGAAAAGGCCTACACCTTC. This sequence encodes CASSYAGTWGEKAYTF.

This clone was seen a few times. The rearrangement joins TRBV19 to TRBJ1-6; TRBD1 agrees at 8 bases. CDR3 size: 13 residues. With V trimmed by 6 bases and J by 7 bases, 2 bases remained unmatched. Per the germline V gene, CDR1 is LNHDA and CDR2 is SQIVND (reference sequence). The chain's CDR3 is CASRPGGNSPLHF. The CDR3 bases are TGTGCCAGTAGACCAGGGGGCAATTCACCCCTCCACTTT.

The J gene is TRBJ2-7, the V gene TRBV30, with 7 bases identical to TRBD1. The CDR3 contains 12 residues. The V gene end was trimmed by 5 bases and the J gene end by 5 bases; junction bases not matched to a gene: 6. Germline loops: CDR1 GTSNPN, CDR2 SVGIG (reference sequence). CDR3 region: CAWVQGTHEQYF. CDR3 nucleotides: TGTGCCTGGGTACAGGGGACCCACGAGCAGTACTTC.

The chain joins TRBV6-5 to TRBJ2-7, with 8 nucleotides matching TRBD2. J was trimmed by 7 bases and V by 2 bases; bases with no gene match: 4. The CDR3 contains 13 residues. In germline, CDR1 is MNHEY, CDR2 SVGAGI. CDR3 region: CASSYKSGGEQYF. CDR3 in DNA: TGTGCCAGCAGTTACAAGTCGGGGGGGGAGCAGTACTTC.

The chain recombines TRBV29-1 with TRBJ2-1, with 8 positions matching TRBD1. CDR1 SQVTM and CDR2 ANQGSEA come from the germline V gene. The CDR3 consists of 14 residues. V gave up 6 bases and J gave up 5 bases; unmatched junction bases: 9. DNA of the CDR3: TGCAGCGTCTCTCAGGGGGCGCGCAACAATGAGCAGTTCTTC. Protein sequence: CSVSQGARNNEQFF.

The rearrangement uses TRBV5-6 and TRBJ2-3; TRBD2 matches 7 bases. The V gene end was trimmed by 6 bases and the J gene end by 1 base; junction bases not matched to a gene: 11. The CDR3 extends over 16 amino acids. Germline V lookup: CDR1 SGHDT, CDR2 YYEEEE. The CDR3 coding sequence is TGTGCCAGCATGGATTCCGGGAGGCGTGGCACAGATACGCAGTATTTT. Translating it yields CASMDSGRRGTDTQYF.

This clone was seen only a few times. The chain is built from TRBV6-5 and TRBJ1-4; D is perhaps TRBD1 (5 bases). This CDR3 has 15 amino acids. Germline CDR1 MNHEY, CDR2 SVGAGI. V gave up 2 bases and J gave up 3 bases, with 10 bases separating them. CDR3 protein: CASSYRGLSNEKLFF. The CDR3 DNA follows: TGTGCCAGCAGTTACCGGGGACTGTCTAATGAAAAACTGTTTTTT.

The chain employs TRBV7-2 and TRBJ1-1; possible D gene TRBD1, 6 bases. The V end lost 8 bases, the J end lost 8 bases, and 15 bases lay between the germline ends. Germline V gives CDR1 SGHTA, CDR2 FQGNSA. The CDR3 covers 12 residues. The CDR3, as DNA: TGTGCCAGCGGGGGACAATTCGGCGAAGCTTTCTTT. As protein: CASGGQFGEAFF.

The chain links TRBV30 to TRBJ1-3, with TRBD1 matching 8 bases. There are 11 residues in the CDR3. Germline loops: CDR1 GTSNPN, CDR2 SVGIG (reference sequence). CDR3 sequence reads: CARDRGNTIYF. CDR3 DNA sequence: TGTGCAAGGGACAGGGGAAACACCATATATTTT.

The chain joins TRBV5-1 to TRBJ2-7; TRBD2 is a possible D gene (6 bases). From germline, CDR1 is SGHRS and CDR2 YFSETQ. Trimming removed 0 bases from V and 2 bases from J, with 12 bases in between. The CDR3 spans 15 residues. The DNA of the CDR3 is TGCGCCAGCAGCTTGGATACGGGAGTTACCTACGAGCAGTACTTC. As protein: CASSLDTGVTYEQYF.

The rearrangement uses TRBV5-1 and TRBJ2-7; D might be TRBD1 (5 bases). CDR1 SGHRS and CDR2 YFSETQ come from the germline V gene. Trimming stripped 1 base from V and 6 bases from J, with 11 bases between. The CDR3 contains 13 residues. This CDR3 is CASSLQGMSEQYF. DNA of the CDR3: TGCGCCAGCAGCTTGCAGGGAATGAGCGAGCAGTACTTC.

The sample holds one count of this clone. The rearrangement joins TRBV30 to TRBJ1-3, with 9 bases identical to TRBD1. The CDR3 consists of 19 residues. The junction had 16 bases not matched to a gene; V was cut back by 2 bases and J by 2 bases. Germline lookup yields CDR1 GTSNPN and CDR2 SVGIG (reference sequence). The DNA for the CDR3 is TGTGCCTGGAGTTCCTATCGGGACAGGGTGGATTTCGCTGGAAACACCATATATTTT. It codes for CAWSSYRDRVDFAGNTIYF.

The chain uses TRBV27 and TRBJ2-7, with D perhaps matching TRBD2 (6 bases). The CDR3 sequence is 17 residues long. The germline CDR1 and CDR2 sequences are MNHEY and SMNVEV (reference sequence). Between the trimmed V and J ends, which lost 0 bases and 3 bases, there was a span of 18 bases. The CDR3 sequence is CASSLSWEEHPRYEQYF. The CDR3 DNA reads TGTGCCAGCAGTTTATCATGGGAGGAACACCCGCGCTACGAGCAGTACTTC.

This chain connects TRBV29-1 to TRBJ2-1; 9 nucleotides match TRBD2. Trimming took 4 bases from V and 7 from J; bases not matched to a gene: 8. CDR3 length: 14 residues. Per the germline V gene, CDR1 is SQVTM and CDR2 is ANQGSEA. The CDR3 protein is CSVAAGGLGNEQFF. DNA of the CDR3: TGCAGCGTTGCTGCGGGAGGGCTGGGGAATGAGCAGTTCTTC.

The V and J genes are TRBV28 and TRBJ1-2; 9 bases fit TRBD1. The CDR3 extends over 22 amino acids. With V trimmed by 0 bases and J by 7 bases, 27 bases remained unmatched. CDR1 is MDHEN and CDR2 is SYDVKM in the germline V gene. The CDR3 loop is CASSLWTGLDRGYIFTPGGYTF. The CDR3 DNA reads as TGTGCCAGCAGTTTATGGACGGGACTGGACAGGGGATACATCTTTACTCCGGGTGGCTACACCTTC.

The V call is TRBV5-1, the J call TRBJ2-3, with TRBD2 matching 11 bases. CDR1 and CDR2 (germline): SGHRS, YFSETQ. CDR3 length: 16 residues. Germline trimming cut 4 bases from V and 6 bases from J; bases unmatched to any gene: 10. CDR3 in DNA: TGCGCCAGCAGCACCTGGACTAGCGGGTACGCGGATACGCAGTATTTT. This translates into CASSTWTSGYADTQYF.

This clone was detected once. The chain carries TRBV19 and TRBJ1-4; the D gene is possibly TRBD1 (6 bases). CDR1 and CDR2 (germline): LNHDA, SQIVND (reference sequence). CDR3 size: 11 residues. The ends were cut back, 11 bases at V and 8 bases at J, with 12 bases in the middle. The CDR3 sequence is CAGGLGEKLFF. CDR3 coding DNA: TGTGCCGGGGGCCTCGGGGAAAAACTGTTTTTT.

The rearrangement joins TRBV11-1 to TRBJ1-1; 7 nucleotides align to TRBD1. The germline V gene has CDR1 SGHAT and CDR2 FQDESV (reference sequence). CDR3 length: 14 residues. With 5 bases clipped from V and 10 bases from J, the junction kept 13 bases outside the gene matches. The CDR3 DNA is TGTGCCAGCAGCACTCTGACAGGGCGAACGGGAGCTTTCTTT. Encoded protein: CASSTLTGRTGAFF.

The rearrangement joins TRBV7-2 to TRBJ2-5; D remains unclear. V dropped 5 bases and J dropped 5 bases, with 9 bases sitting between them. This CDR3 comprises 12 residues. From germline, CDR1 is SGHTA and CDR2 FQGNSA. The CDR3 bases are TGTGCCAGCAGCCTCCCCGGGGAGACCCAGTACTTC. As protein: CASSLPGETQYF.